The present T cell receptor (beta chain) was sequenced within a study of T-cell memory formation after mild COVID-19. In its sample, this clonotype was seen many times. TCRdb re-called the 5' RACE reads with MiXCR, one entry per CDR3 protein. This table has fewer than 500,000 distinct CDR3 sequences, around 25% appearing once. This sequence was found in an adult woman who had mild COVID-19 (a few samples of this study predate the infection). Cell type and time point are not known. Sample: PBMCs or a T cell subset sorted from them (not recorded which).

This CDR3 reads CASSVDEETQYF. CDR3 DNA: TGTGCCAGCAGCGTAGATGAAGAGACCCAGTACTTC. The chain uses TRBV9 and TRBJ2-5; no reliable D call. V was shortened by 0 bases and J by 3 bases, with 3 bases between the two germline ends. Per germline, CDR1 SGDLS and CDR2 YYNGEE. This CDR3 has 12 amino acids.